The present T cell receptor (beta chain) was sequenced within a study of identical twins. The CDR3 has 15 residues. Trimming stripped 7 bases from V and 5 bases from J, with 19 bases between. The germline gives CDR1 SGHAT, CDR2 FQNNGV. MiXCR, applied by TCRdb to the 5' RACE reads, yields one record per CDR3 protein. The sample contains around 960,000 distinct CDR3 sequences, around an eighth of which appear only once. In its sample, this clonotype was seen a few times. These same records also appear under a second study, on yellow fever vaccine responses in identical twins.

Sequenced material: PBMCs. The rearrangement joins TRBV11-2 to TRBJ2-3; D possibly matches TRBD1 or TRBD2 (7 bases each). The sequence was obtained from a woman aged 18-30 years in good health. As DNA, the CDR3 is TGTGCCAGCACCCCCGGGGGAGGGGGCAAAGATACGCAGTATTTT. Translating it yields CASTPGGGGKDTQYF.